These T cell receptor beta chains were read from a single sample in a study of identical twins. From the 5' RACE reads, TCRdb called clonotypes with MiXCR, one entry per CDR3 protein. The top ten clones hold roughly 0.43% of a sample with about 530,000 distinct CDR3 sequences, 12% to 15% of them seen once. Separately, the same data were catalogued under a study of yellow fever vaccine responses in identical twins.

Sequenced material: CD4+ T cells sorted from blood. The receptors shown here come from a young woman in good health. Each CDR3 is given with its conserved first and last residue. Each record gives: V gene, clone size, D gene, J gene, CDR3 length, CDR3 DNA, CDR3 protein. D genes are given only for firm matches. The size entry is marked missing in some rows and otherwise reads once, few, many or a size class.

V: TRBV2
size: few
D: -
J: TRBJ2-1
length: 14
DNA: TGTGCCTGCCAAACCGGGTTACGAGGGGATGAGCAGTTCTTC
CDR3: CACQTGLRGDEQFF

V: TRBV18
size: few
D: TRBD1
J: TRBJ1-2
length: 15
DNA: TGTGCCAGCTCACCAGAGGGGAACAGGGGCTATGGCTACACCTTC
CDR3: CASSPEGNRGYGYTF

V: TRBV7-3
size: -
D: TRBD1
J: TRBJ2-7
length: 15
DNA: TGTGCCAGCAGCTTAGGTGGTGGGACAGACTACGAGCAGTACTTC
CDR3: CASSLGGGTDYEQYF

V: TRBV5-1
size: few
D: -
J: TRBJ2-5
length: 16
DNA: TGCGCCAGCAGCTTCGGGTCAATCCCGAACCAAGAGACCCAGTACTTC
CDR3: CASSFGSIPNQETQYF

V: TRBV14
size: -
D: -
J: TRBJ2-1
length: 15
DNA: TGTGCCAGCAGCCGGTCTATCTACTTAGGCAATGAGCAGTTCTTC
CDR3: CASSRSIYLGNEQFF

V: TRBV12-3/TRBV12-4
size: -
D: TRBD1
J: TRBJ1-6
length: 13
DNA: TGTGCCAGCAGTACGACAGGGGTATCACCCCTCCACTTT
CDR3: CASSTTGVSPLHF

V: TRBV20-1
size: few
D: TRBD2
J: TRBJ2-1
length: 13
DNA: TGCAGTGCCCCGACTGTAGCGGGGTTCATGCCGTTCTTC
CDR3: CSAPTVAGFMPFF

V: TRBV3-1
size: -
D: TRBD1
J: TRBJ2-1
length: 15
DNA: TGTGCCAGCAGCCAGGGACAGGGAGACTACAATGAGCAGTTCTTC
CDR3: CASSQGQGDYNEQFF

V: TRBV5-5
size: -
D: -
J: TRBJ2-5
length: 14
DNA: TGTGCCAGCAGCCATCCGAGATGGGGGGAGACCCAGTACTTC
CDR3: CASSHPRWGETQYF

V: TRBV20-1
size: many
D: -
J: TRBJ1-5
length: 16
DNA: TGCAGTGCAACTAGTGAGCAGGGGTTAAACAATCAGCCCCAGCATTTT
CDR3: CSATSEQGLNNQPQHF

V: TRBV20-1
size: few
D: -
J: TRBJ1-5
length: 14
DNA: TGCAGTGCCCCCGGACAGTTGGGCAATCAGCCCCAGCATTTT
CDR3: CSAPGQLGNQPQHF

V: TRBV7-3
size: -
D: -
J: TRBJ2-7
length: 15
DNA: TGTGCCAGCAGCTTAGCGGCTAGCGCGTCCTACGAGCAGTACTTC
CDR3: CASSLAASASYEQYF

V: TRBV27
size: few
D: TRBD1
J: TRBJ2-5
length: 15
DNA: TGTGCCAGCAGGCATGGGACAGGGAGGTTGGAGACCCAGTACTTC
CDR3: CASRHGTGRLETQYF

V: TRBV6-1
size: few
D: -
J: TRBJ2-2
length: 16
DNA: TGTGCCAGCACCACAGTGGGGGGCGCCGGCACCGGGGAGCTGTTTTTT
CDR3: CASTTVGGAGTGELFF

V: TRBV20-1
size: -
D: -
J: TRBJ1-5
length: 13
DNA: TGCAGTGCTCCGACAGGCCTGAGCGGGCCCCAGCATTTT
CDR3: CSAPTGLSGPQHF

V: TRBV20-1
size: -
D: -
J: TRBJ1-4
length: 16
DNA: TGCAGTGCCCCAAAGGGGGGTCTTACAACTAATGAAAAACTGTTTTTT
CDR3: CSAPKGGLTTNEKLFF

V: TRBV7-8
size: -
D: -
J: TRBJ2-5
length: 15
DNA: TGTGCCAGCAGCCCTGGGACTGGCGGCGGAGAGACCCAGTACTTC
CDR3: CASSPGTGGGETQYF

V: TRBV7-8
size: -
D: TRBD2
J: TRBJ2-5
length: 17
DNA: TGTGCCAGCAGCTTAGGCGGCCTAGCGGGAGTGATAGAGACCCAGTACTTC
CDR3: CASSLGGLAGVIETQYF

V: TRBV12-5
size: few
D: -
J: TRBJ2-3
length: 13
DNA: TGTGCTAGTGGTCCCCCGGGCACAGATACGCAGTATTTT
CDR3: CASGPPGTDTQYF

V: TRBV15
size: few
D: TRBD2
J: TRBJ2-1
length: 15
DNA: TGTGCCACCAGCATTAATAGCGGGCTTCGCGATGAGCAGTTCTTC
CDR3: CATSINSGLRDEQFF

V: TRBV20-1
size: few
D: -
J: TRBJ1-3
length: 15
DNA: TGCAGTGCTTCGGGTTCTCCTGGCTCTGGAAACACCATATATTTT
CDR3: CSASGSPGSGNTIYF

V: TRBV20-1
size: -
D: -
J: TRBJ2-1
length: 15
DNA: TGCAGTGCTAGAGGTTGGGGGGGCCCTGGGAATGAGCAGTTCTTC
CDR3: CSARGWGGPGNEQFF

V: TRBV20-1
size: few
D: TRBD2
J: TRBJ2-1
length: 15
DNA: TGCAGTGCTAACCTCGGGCTAGCGGGGGACATTGAGCAGTTCTTC
CDR3: CSANLGLAGDIEQFF

V: TRBV12-3/TRBV12-4
size: few
D: -
J: TRBJ1-5
length: 13
DNA: TGTGCCAGCAGTTACGTGTGGAATCAGCCCCAGCATTTT
CDR3: CASSYVWNQPQHF

V: TRBV10-2
size: -
D: TRBD1
J: TRBJ2-2
length: 16
DNA: TGCGCCAGCAGCGTAATGGACAGGGGACCGACCGGGGAGCTGTTTTTT
CDR3: CASSVMDRGPTGELFF

V: TRBV20-1
size: few
D: TRBD1
J: TRBJ1-6
length: 14
DNA: TGCAGTGCTAGAAAGAGGGACAGGTGGTCACCCCTCCACTTT
CDR3: CSARKRDRWSPLHF

V: TRBV6-5
size: -
D: -
J: TRBJ1-1
length: 14
DNA: TGTGCCAGCAGTTTACCAGGGCTGAACACTGAAGCTTTCTTT
CDR3: CASSLPGLNTEAFF

V: TRBV4-1
size: -
D: TRBD2
J: TRBJ2-5
length: 15
DNA: TGCGCCAGCAGCCAAGGATTACGGGGGGGGCAGACCCAGTACTTC
CDR3: CASSQGLRGGQTQYF